These 21 T cell receptor beta chains were sequenced from one sample in a study of T cell responses to AZD1222 COVID-19 vaccine. Libraries were prepared by immunoSEQ multiplex PCR; TCRdb keeps only in-frame clonotypes and omits some of them. Of around 140,000 clones in the sample, 85% to 95% were seen once. Sequencing was performed on peripheral blood, taken 28 days after the second AZD1222 dose. The receptors originated from an adult who received the AZD1222 COVID-19 vaccine.

This sequence joins TRBV5-1 and TRBJ1-1, with a tentative D call TRBD1 (5 bases). The germline V gene has CDR1 SGHRS and CDR2 YFSETQ. This CDR3 has 14 residues. Trimming shortened V by 0 bases and J by 1 base, and 7 bases separated the two germline ends. In DNA, the CDR3 is TGCGCCAGCAGCTTGGCAGGACAGAACACTGAAGCTTTCTTT. It codes for CASSLAGQNTEAFF.

V and J are TRBV27 and TRBJ2-1, with TRBD2 matching 13 bases. V was pared by 5 bases and J by 9 bases, with 7 bases of the junction left unmatched. This CDR3 has 15 residues. The germline gives CDR1 MNHEY, CDR2 SMNVEV (reference sequence). Here the CDR3 reads CASSPGLAGVIEQFF. The CDR3, as DNA: TGTGCCAGCAGTCCCGGACTAGCGGGAGTTATTGAGCAGTTCTTC.

The V gene is TRBV11-2, the J gene TRBJ1-1; D may be TRBD1 (5 bases). Trimming left V 5 bases short and J 5 bases short, with 15 bases between. The CDR3 sequence is 14 residues long. Germline V gene lookup returns CDR1 SGHAT and CDR2 FQNNGV. In DNA form, the CDR3 reads TGTGCCAGCAGCCCCCTAACAGGAAAAACTGAAGCTTTCTTT. Translated: CASSPLTGKTEAFF.

In its sample, this clone was seen a few times. The gene calls are TRBV11-3 and TRBJ2-2, with no clear D. The CDR3 totals 14 residues. Trimming stripped 5 bases from V and 0 bases from J, with 7 bases between. Germline CDR1 is SGHNT and CDR2 is YENEEA. The CDR3 sequence is CASSPGPNTGELFF. CDR3 DNA sequence: TGTGCCAGCAGCCCCGGGCCGAACACCGGGGAGCTGTTTTTT.

The chain combines TRBV3-1 (or the pseudogene TRBV3-2) with TRBJ1-2; the D gene is possibly TRBD1 (6 bases). The CDR3 extends over 16 amino acids. Germline-derived CDR1 and CDR2 are LGHDT and YNNKEL (reference sequence). V shed 0 bases and J shed 3 bases, with 14 bases lying between them. The CDR3 loop is CASSQDLSGADYGYTF. In DNA, the CDR3 is TGTGCCAGCAGCCAAGACCTTTCAGGGGCGGACTATGGCTACACCTTC.

The chain recombines TRBV7-2 with TRBJ2-2, with 7 positions matching TRBD2. This CDR3 comprises 16 residues. J gave up 6 bases and V 3 bases, and 10 bases lay outside the gene matches. Per the germline V gene, CDR1 is SGHTA and CDR2 is FQGNSA. The CDR3 here is CASSFMSGAGAGELFF. The CDR3 region has the DNA TGTGCCAGCAGCTTTATGAGCGGGGCCGGGGCCGGGGAGCTGTTTTTT.

This clone was seen just once. The V gene is TRBV15, the J gene TRBJ1-1; D possibly corresponds to TRBD1 (5 bases). Germline V gene lookup returns CDR1 LNHNV and CDR2 YYDKDF (reference sequence). This CDR3 has 13 amino acids. V lost 0 bases and J lost 5, with 7 bases in between. This chain's CDR3 is CATSRDQGTEAFF. As DNA, the CDR3 is TGTGCCACCAGCAGAGATCAGGGAACTGAAGCTTTCTTT.

The CDR3 protein is CASSLWGSNTEAFF. The CDR3 bases are TGCGCCAGCAGCTTGTGGGGTTCGAACACTGAAGCTTTCTTT. The rearrangement joins TRBV5-1 to TRBJ1-1; D is unresolved. Trimming left V 1 base short and J 1 base short, with 8 bases between. The CDR3 loop spans 14 amino acids. CDR1 and CDR2 from the germline V gene are SGHRS and YFSETQ.

This chain links TRBV6-6 with TRBJ1-2, with D perhaps matching TRBD1 (5 bases). From germline, CDR1 is MNHNY and CDR2 SVGAGI (reference sequence). The CDR3 extends over 12 amino acids. Trimming took 7 bases from V and 6 from J, leaving 12 bases between them. CDR3 loop: CASTSQGHGYTF. The CDR3 DNA is TGTGCCAGCACTTCCCAGGGACATGGCTACACCTTC.

The V call is TRBV27, the J call TRBJ1-1; possibly TRBD1 for D (5 bases). The CDR3 totals 14 residues. Germline CDR1 and CDR2: MNHEY and SMNVEV (reference sequence). V was pared by 6 bases and J by 1 base, with 12 bases between. The CDR3 here is CASRSGTSNTEAFF. CDR3 bases: TGTGCCAGCAGGTCCGGGACGTCGAACACTGAAGCTTTCTTT.

By share, this clone ranks as medium-sized. This sequence joins TRBV7-8 and TRBJ1-1; D unresolved. Germline values: CDR1 SGHVS, CDR2 FQNEAQ. The germline V and J ends were trimmed by 1 base and 8 bases, with 11 bases remaining between them. The CDR3 spans 13 residues. The CDR3 DNA follows: TGTGCCAGCAGCTTAGGCGTAGCGCAGGAAGCTTTCTTT. This translates into CASSLGVAQEAFF.

V usage is TRBV6-5 and J usage is TRBJ2-1; the D call may be TRBD1 or TRBD2 (7 bases each). Germline loops: CDR1 MNHEY, CDR2 SVGAGI. The CDR3 length is 14 residues. The germline V and J ends were trimmed by 10 bases and 7 bases, with 20 bases remaining between them. For the CDR3, the DNA is TGTGCCAATCTTCCAGACAGGGAGGGGAATGAGCAGTTCTTC. Amino acid sequence: CANLPDREGNEQFF.

V and J are TRBV5-8 and TRBJ1-1; no definite D call. The CDR3 spans 14 residues. V was trimmed by 5 bases and J by 0 bases, leaving 11 bases between them. From germline, CDR1 is SGHTS and CDR2 YDEGEE. The CDR3 bases are TGTGCCAGCAGTCGCAAGCCGGTGAACACTGAAGCTTTCTTT. This encodes CASSRKPVNTEAFF.

The V call is TRBV7-2, the J call TRBJ1-5; tentatively, D is TRBD1 (6 bases). The CDR3 extends over 15 amino acids. V gave up 2 bases and J gave up 3 bases, with 11 bases separating them. The germline gives CDR1 SGHTA, CDR2 FQGNSA. CDR3 amino acids: CASSLTGGNNQPQHF. The CDR3 DNA reads TGTGCCAGCAGCTTAACGGGGGGCAACAATCAGCCCCAGCATTTT.

In this sample, this clone turned up once. This chain connects TRBV19 to TRBJ1-4; D is unclear. The CDR3 extends over 14 amino acids. Looked up from germline, CDR1 is LNHDA and CDR2 is SQIVND (reference sequence). V lost 2 bases to trimming and J lost 8 bases, with 12 bases between them. The CDR3: CASSITGPTEKLFF. The CDR3 DNA follows: TGTGCCAGTAGTATAACTGGCCCCACCGAAAAACTGTTTTTT. The whole variable domain, filled in from reference TRBV19 and TRBJ1-4, reads DGGITQSPKYLFRKEGQNVTLSCEQNLNHDAMYWYRQDPGQGLRLIYYSQIVNDFQKGDIAEGYSVSREKKESFPLTVTSAQKNPTAFYLCASSITGPTEKLFFGSGTQLSVL.

The chain recombines TRBV30 with TRBJ2-4; 8 bases fit TRBD1. The CDR3 covers 15 residues. V dropped 2 bases and J dropped 8; count of bases not matched to a gene: 11. CDR1 and CDR2 (germline): GTSNPN, SVGIG (reference sequence). CDR3 residues: CAWSQGQGGVDIQYF. CDR3 nucleotide sequence: TGTGCCTGGAGTCAAGGACAGGGCGGGGTGGACATTCAGTACTTC.

The V and J genes are TRBV11-2 and TRBJ1-2; D possibly corresponds to TRBD1 (5 bases). The CDR3 covers 14 residues. V was cut by 4 bases and J by 8 bases, with 17 bases left in between. The V gene's germline CDR1 is SGHAT and CDR2 FQNNGV. This CDR3 reads CASSSTRGKGGYTF. The DNA of the CDR3 is TGTGCCAGCAGCTCTACCCGGGGGAAGGGAGGCTACACCTTC. Using reference TRBV11-2 and TRBJ1-2 for the parts outside the CDR3, the full variable domain is EAGVAQSPRYKIIEKRQSVAFWCNPISGHATLYWYQQILGQGPKLLIQFQNNGVVDDSQLPKDRFSAERLKGVDSTLKIQPAKLEDSAVYLCASSSTRGKGGYTFGSGTRLTVV.

This clone showed up just a few times. The chain carries TRBV7-6 and TRBJ2-7, with 8 nucleotides matching TRBD2. The CDR3 has 15 amino acids. The V gene's germline CDR1 is SGHVS and CDR2 FNYEAQ. With 1 base clipped from V and 1 base from J, the junction kept 3 bases outside the gene matches. The CDR3 here is CASSLDSGASYEQYF. Written as DNA, the CDR3 is TGTGCCAGCAGCTTAGATAGCGGGGCTTCCTACGAGCAGTACTTC. The full variable domain, with the rest looked up from reference TRBV7-6 and TRBJ2-7, is GAGVSQSPRYKVTKRGQDVALRCDPISGHVSLYWYRQALGQGPEFLTYFNYEAQQDKSGLPNDRFSAERPEGSISTLTIQRTEQRDSAMYRCASSLDSGASYEQYFGPGTRLTVT.

The CDR3 protein is CASSSPGGESNYGYTF. CDR3 bases: TGTGCCAGCAGCTCCCCAGGGGGCGAAAGTAACTATGGCTACACCTTC. The chain carries TRBV13 and TRBJ1-2; 8 bases are shared with TRBD1. CDR1 is PRHDT, CDR2 FYEKMQ, per germline (reference sequence). V gave up 4 bases and J gave up 1 base; unmatched junction bases: 8. There are 16 residues in the CDR3.

V usage is TRBV9 and J usage is TRBJ1-3; D gene uncertain. This CDR3 is 15 amino acids long. Trimming pared 2 bases from V and 0 bases from J, leaving 9 bases between. Germline values: CDR1 SGDLS, CDR2 YYNGEE. CDR3 in amino acids: CASSVDSGSGNTIYF. The CDR3 DNA reads as TGTGCCAGCAGCGTCGACTCCGGCTCTGGAAACACCATATATTTT.

This chain links TRBV28 with TRBJ1-6; 7 bases align to TRBD1. Germline values: CDR1 MDHEN, CDR2 SYDVKM. This CDR3 contains 14 residues. The junction had 7 bases not matched to a gene; V was cut back by 10 bases and J by 4 bases. The CDR3 here is CATYVQGYNSPLHF. In DNA, the CDR3 is TGTGCCACCTATGTACAGGGGTATAATTCACCCCTCCACTTT.